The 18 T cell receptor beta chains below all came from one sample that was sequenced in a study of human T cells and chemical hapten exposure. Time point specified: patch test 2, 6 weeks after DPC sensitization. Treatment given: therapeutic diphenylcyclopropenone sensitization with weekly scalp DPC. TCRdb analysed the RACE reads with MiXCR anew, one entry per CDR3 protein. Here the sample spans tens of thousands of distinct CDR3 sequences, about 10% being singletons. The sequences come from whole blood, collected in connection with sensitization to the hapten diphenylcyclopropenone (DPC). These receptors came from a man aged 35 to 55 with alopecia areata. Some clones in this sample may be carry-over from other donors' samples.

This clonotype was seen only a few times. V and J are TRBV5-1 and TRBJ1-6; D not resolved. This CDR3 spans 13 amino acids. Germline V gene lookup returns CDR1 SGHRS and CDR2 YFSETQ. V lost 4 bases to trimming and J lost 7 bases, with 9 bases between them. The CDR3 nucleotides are TGCGCCAGCAGCCTGATGCGGAATTCACCCCTCCACTTT. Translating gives CASSLMRNSPLHF.

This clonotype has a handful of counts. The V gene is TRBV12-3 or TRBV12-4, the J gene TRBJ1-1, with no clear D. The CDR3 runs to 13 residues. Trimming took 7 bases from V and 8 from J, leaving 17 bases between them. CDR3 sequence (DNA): TGTGCCAGCACCCCCGACTCGGGCTCCGAAGCTTTCTTT. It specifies CASTPDSGSEAFF.

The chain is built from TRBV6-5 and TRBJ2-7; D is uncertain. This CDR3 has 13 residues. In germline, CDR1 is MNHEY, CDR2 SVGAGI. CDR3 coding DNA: TGTGCCAGCAGTAGCTGGAGATTAGGCGAGCAGTACGTT. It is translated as CASSSWRLGEQYV.

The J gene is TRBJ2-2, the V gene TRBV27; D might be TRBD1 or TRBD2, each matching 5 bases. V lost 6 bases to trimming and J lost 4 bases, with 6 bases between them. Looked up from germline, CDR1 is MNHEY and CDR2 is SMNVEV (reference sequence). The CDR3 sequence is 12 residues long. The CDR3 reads CASRRGTGELFF. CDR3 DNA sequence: TGTGCCAGCAGGAGGGGCACCGGGGAGCTGTTTTTT.

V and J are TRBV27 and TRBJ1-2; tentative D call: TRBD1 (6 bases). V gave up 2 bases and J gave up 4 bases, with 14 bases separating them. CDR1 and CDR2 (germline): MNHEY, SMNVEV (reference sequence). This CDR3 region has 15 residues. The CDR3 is CASSLTGGPLYGYTF. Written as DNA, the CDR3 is TGTGCCAGCAGTTTAACGGGGGGCCCCCTCTATGGCTACACCTTC.

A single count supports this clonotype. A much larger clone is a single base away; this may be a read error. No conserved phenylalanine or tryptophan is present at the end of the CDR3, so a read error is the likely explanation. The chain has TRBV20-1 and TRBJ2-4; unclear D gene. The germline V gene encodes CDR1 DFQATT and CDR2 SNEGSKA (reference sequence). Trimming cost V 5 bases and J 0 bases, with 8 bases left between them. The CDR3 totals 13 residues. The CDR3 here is CSALLLAKNIQYI. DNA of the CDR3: TGCAGTGCTTTACTACTAGCCAAAAACATTCAGTACATC.

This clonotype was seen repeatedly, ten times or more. CDR3 sequence: CATSRDGGQNNEKLFF. The CDR3, as DNA: TGTGCCACCAGCAGAGATGGGGGACAGAATAATGAAAAACTGTTTTTT. V gene TRBV15 combines with J gene TRBJ1-4; 7 nucleotides match TRBD1. The CDR3 runs to 16 residues. Germline CDR1 and CDR2: LNHNV and YYDKDF (reference sequence). V was clipped by 0 bases and J by 4 bases; unmatched bases: 5.

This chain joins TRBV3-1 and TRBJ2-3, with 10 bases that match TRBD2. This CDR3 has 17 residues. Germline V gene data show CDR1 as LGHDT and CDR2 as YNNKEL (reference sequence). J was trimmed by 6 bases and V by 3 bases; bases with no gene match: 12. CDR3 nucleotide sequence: TGTGCCAGCAGCCAGCTAGCGGGAGAAACGTTAGTGGATACGCAGTATTTT. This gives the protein CASSQLAGETLVDTQYF.

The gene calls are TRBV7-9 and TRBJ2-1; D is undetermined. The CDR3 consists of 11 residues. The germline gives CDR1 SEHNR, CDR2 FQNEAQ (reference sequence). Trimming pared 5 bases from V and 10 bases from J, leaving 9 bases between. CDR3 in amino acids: CASSPSREQFF. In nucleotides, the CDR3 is TGTGCCAGCAGCCCGAGCCGGGAGCAGTTCTTC.

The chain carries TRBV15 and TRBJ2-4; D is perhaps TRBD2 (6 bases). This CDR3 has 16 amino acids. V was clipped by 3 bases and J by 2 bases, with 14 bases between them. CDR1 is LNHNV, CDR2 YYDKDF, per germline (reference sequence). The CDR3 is CATSRTGVATKNIQYF. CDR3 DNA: TGTGCCACCAGCAGGACGGGAGTCGCAACCAAAAACATTCAGTACTTC.

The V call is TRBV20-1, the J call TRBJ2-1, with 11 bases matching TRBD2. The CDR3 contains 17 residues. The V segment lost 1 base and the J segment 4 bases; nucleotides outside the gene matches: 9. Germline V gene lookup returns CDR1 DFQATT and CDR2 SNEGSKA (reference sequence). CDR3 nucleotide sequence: TGCAGTGCTAGAGCCCCAGGGGTAGCGGGAGGGTACAATGAGCAGTTCTTC. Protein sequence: CSARAPGVAGGYNEQFF.

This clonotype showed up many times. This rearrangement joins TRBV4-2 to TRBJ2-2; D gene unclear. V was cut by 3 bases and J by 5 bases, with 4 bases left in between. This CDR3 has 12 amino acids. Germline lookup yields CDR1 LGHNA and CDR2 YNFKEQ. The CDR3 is CASSHTTGELFF. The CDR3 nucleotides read TGTGCCAGCAGCCATACGACCGGGGAGCTGTTTTTT.

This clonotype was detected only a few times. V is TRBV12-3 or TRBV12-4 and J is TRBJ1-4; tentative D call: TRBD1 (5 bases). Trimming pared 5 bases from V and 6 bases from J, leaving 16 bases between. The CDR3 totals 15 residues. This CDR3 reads CASSLQTLGDEKLFF. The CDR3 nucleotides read TGTGCCAGCAGTCTACAGACCCTGGGGGATGAAAAACTGTTTTTT.

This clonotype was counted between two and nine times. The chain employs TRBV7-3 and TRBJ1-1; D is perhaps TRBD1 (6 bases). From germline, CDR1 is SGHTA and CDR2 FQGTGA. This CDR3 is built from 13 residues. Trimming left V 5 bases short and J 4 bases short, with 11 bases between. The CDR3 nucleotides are TGTGCCAGCAGCCCTCAACAGGGCACTGAAGCTTTCTTT. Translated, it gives CASSPQQGTEAFF.

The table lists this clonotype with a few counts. The chain's CDR3 is CASSPSRADEQFF. As DNA, the CDR3 is TGTGCCAGCTCACCAAGCAGGGCAGATGAGCAGTTCTTC. The V call is TRBV18, the J call TRBJ2-1, with D perhaps matching TRBD1 (5 bases). Germline lookup yields CDR1 KGHSH and CDR2 LQKENI. Trimming cost V 2 bases and J 8 bases, with 10 bases left between them. This CDR3 region has 13 residues.

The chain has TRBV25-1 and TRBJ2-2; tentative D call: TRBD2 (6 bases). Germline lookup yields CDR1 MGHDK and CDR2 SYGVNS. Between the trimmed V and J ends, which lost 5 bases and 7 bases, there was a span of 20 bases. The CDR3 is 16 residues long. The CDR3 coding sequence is TGTGCCAGCAGTCCTCCCTTGGGAGGAGGTAACGGGGAGCTGTTTTTT. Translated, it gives CASSPPLGGGNGELFF.

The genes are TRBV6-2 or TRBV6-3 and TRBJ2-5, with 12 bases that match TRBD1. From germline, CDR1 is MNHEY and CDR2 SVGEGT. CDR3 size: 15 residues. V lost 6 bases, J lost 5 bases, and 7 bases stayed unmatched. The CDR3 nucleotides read TGTGCCAGCAGCCCCGGGACAGGGGGCGTGGAGACCCAGTACTTC. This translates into CASSPGTGGVETQYF.

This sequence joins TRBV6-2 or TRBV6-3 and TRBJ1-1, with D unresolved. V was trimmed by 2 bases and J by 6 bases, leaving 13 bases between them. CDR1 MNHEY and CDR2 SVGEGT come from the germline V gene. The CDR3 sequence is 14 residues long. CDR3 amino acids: CASSYNFLQAEAFF. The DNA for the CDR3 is TGTGCCAGCAGTTACAATTTTTTGCAGGCTGAAGCTTTCTTT.